These 21 T cell receptor beta chains came from one sample sequenced in a study of B cell selection in AIRE deficiency. The method was immunoSEQ multiplex PCR; TCRdb's version includes in-frame clones alone and lacks a portion of them. The sample contains fewer than 15,000 clones, 85% to 95% of which appear only once. Regulatory T cells were sorted as CD4+CD25hiCD127low/negative cells. Sequencing was performed on Tregs sorted from PBMCs. These receptors were collected from a human donor with AIRE deficiency.

The J gene is TRBJ1-2, the V gene TRBV6-5; D might be TRBD1 (5 bases). The germline V gene encodes CDR1 MNHEY and CDR2 SVGAGI. The CDR3 covers 15 residues. With 1 base removed from V and 0 bases from J, the gap between germline ends came to 9 bases. The CDR3 sequence: CASSYLDKSNYGYTF. Written as DNA, the CDR3 is TGTGCCAGCAGTTACTTGGACAAATCTAACTATGGCTACACCTTC.

This chain links TRBV28 with TRBJ2-7; D gene uncertain. The V end lost 7 bases, the J end lost 2 bases, and 15 bases lay between the germline ends. CDR1 MDHEN and CDR2 SYDVKM come from the germline V gene. The CDR3 runs 14 residues. CDR3 amino acids: CASNYPSNTYEQYF. CDR3 in DNA: TGTGCCAGCAACTACCCCTCAAATACCTACGAGCAGTACTTC.

This chain connects TRBV19 to TRBJ1-4, with D unclear. The germline V gene has CDR1 LNHDA and CDR2 SQIVND (reference sequence). V was trimmed by 5 bases and J by 8 bases, leaving 18 bases between them. CDR3 length: 15 amino acids. The CDR3 here is CASSPSGRVLEKLFF. CDR3 nucleotide sequence: TGTGCCAGTAGTCCCTCGGGAAGGGTGTTGGAAAAACTGTTTTTT.

CDR3 region: CASSLRVQGWVGNEQFF. The CDR3 DNA sequence: TGTGCCAGTAGCCTCCGGGTTCAGGGATGGGTGGGCAATGAGCAGTTCTTC. The gene calls are TRBV19 and TRBJ2-1, with D tentatively TRBD1 (5 bases). Trimming pared 6 bases from V and 6 bases from J, leaving 24 bases between. There are 17 residues in the CDR3. Germline CDR1 and CDR2: LNHDA and SQIVND (reference sequence).

The chain combines TRBV5-1 with TRBJ1-3; D is perhaps TRBD1 (5 bases). The CDR3 is made up of 15 amino acids. V was pared by 4 bases and J by 0 bases, with 11 bases between. Germline lookup yields CDR1 SGHRS and CDR2 YFSETQ. The CDR3 bases are TGCGCCAGCAGCCGGGACTTTGGCTCTGGAAACACCATATATTTT. Translation: CASSRDFGSGNTIYF.

The CDR3 is CASSLELTGGYTQYF. The CDR3 DNA reads TGTGCCAGCAGCTTGGAATTGACAGGGGGCTATACGCAGTATTTT. The V and J genes are TRBV5-8 and TRBJ2-3, with 10 bases identical to TRBD1. After removal of 0 bases from V and 7 bases from J, the junction contained 5 bases not matched to a gene. The CDR3 runs 15 residues. Germline-derived CDR1 and CDR2 are SGHTS and YDEGEE. Combining the CDR3 with reference TRBV5-8 and TRBJ2-3 gives the whole variable domain EAGVTQSPTHLIKTRGQQATLRCSPISGHTSVYWYQQALGLGLQFLLWYDEGEERNRGNFPPRFSGRQFPNYSSELNVNALELEDSALYLCASSLELTGGYTQYFGPGTRLTVL.

The J gene is TRBJ1-4, the V gene TRBV29-1, with 7 positions matching TRBD1. Trimming cost V 4 bases and J 6 bases; bases outside gene matches: 11. Germline V gives CDR1 SQVTM, CDR2 ANQGSEA. CDR3 length equals 15 residues. In DNA, the CDR3 is TGCAGCGTTGCCCCCCAGACAGGGAAGTATGAAAAACTGTTTTTT. Translation gives CSVAPQTGKYEKLFF.

This clone was picked up one time. The chain links TRBV5-6 to TRBJ2-3; 7 nucleotides match TRBD2. V gave up 0 bases and J gave up 3 bases; unmatched junction bases: 13. This CDR3 has 18 amino acids. CDR1 is SGHDT, CDR2 YYEEEE, per germline. CDR3 DNA sequence: TGTGCCAGCAGCTTGGCCTACGCAGGGACTATAAGGACAGATACGCAGTATTTT. Protein product: CASSLAYAGTIRTDTQYF.

Notes on this clone: One junction end disagrees with the germline gene, perhaps due to a read error. This sample includes further DNA sequences coding for the same CDR3. The rearrangement links TRBV19 to TRBJ1-2, with D possibly being TRBD1 (5 bases). Germline V gene lookup returns CDR1 LNHDA and CDR2 SQIVND (reference sequence). The CDR3 extends over 15 amino acids. The CDR3 reads CASSIYGTPNYGYTF. The CDR3 nucleotides read TGTGCCAGCAGTATTTATGGGACCCCCAACTATGGCTACACCTTC.

This clone turned up a few times. This chain connects TRBV18 to TRBJ2-7; D is unresolved. The V end lost 1 base, the J end lost 6 bases, and 10 bases lay between the germline ends. This CDR3 region has 13 residues. CDR1 is KGHSH and CDR2 is LQKENI in the germline V gene. The CDR3: CASSPQTSGEQYF. The DNA of the CDR3 is TGTGCCAGCTCACCACAGACCTCTGGCGAGCAGTACTTC.

This chain joins TRBV5-4 and TRBJ2-3; TRBD2 aligns across 8 bases. Germline values: CDR1 SGHNT, CDR2 YYREEE (reference sequence). CDR3 length: 18 residues. Losses at the gene ends were 0 bases for V and 9 bases for J; bases not matched to a gene: 18. The CDR3 sequence is CASSLGQREYSRHRTQYF. The CDR3 nucleotides are TGTGCCAGCAGCTTGGGTCAGCGGGAGTACTCCCGGCACAGGACGCAGTATTTT. Complete variable domain (other parts from reference TRBV5-4 and TRBJ2-3): ETGVTQSPTHLIKTRGQQVTLRCSSQSGHNTVSWYQQALGQGPQFIFQYYREEENGRGNFPPRFSGLQFPNYSSELNVNALELDDSALYLCASSLGQREYSRHRTQYFGPGTRLTVL.

The V call is TRBV2, the J call TRBJ1-1; D possibly corresponds to TRBD1 (6 bases). CDR1 is SNHLY and CDR2 is FYNNEI in the germline V gene. The CDR3 spans 14 residues. V shed 6 bases and J shed 4 bases, with 15 bases lying between them. This CDR3 is CASSLRGMGTEAFF. CDR3 DNA: TGTGCCAGCAGCCTAAGGGGGATGGGCACTGAAGCTTTCTTT.

The chain employs TRBV28 and TRBJ1-1; 9 bases align to TRBD1. Per the germline V gene, CDR1 is MDHEN and CDR2 is SYDVKM. J was trimmed by 0 bases and V by 5 bases; bases with no gene match: 10. The CDR3 spans 17 residues. The CDR3 spells CASSPGTGWRMNTEAFF. CDR3 DNA sequence: TGTGCCAGCAGTCCCGGGACAGGGTGGCGAATGAACACTGAAGCTTTCTTT. Using reference TRBV28 and TRBJ1-1 for the parts outside the CDR3, the full variable domain is DVKVTQSSRYLVKRTGEKVFLECVQDMDHENMFWYRQDPGLGLRLIYFSYDVKMKEKGDIPEGYSVSREKKERFSLILESASTNQTSMYLCASSPGTGWRMNTEAFFGQGTRLTVV.

V gene TRBV6-1 combines with J gene TRBJ2-7, with TRBD2 matching over 10 bases. The CDR3 runs 14 residues. The V segment lost 8 bases and the J segment 6 bases; nucleotides outside the gene matches: 10. CDR1 and CDR2 (germline): MNHNS, SASEGT. The CDR3 protein is CASQREGRYAEQYF. The CDR3, as DNA: TGTGCCAGCCAGCGGGAGGGCAGGTATGCCGAGCAGTACTTC.

V is TRBV28 and J is TRBJ1-4; 8 nucleotides align to TRBD1. V was pared by 6 bases and J by 7 bases, with 10 bases of the junction left unmatched. CDR3 length: 15 amino acids. The germline CDR1 and CDR2 sequences are MDHEN and SYDVKM. The CDR3 loop is CASSTTGGWIEKLFF. DNA of the CDR3: TGTGCCAGCAGCACAACAGGGGGATGGATTGAAAAACTGTTTTTT. Looking up the rest from reference TRBV28 and TRBJ1-4 gives the full variable domain: DVKVTQSSRYLVKRTGEKVFLECVQDMDHENMFWYRQDPGLGLRLIYFSYDVKMKEKGDIPEGYSVSREKKERFSLILESASTNQTSMYLCASSTTGGWIEKLFFGSGTQLSVL.

J is TRBJ2-1 and V is TRBV6-4; 12 bases agree with TRBD1. Per germline, CDR1 MRHNA and CDR2 SNTAGT. V was clipped by 1 base and J by 7 bases; unmatched bases: 2. This CDR3 is built from 15 residues. CDR3 amino acids: CASSDWDRGLNEQFF. For the CDR3, the DNA is TGTGCCAGCAGTGACTGGGACAGGGGGCTAAATGAGCAGTTCTTC.

The chain carries TRBV5-1 and TRBJ2-3; 7 bases match TRBD1. With V trimmed by 0 bases and J by 0 bases, 4 bases remained unmatched. The CDR3 runs 16 residues. The germline gives CDR1 SGHRS, CDR2 YFSETQ. Written as DNA, the CDR3 is TGCGCCAGCAGCTTGGCGTTGGACAGGAGCACAGATACGCAGTATTTT. It is translated as CASSLALDRSTDTQYF.

The V gene is TRBV28, the J gene TRBJ2-7; D perhaps matches TRBD2 (5 bases). The V end lost 5 bases, the J end lost 7 bases, and 12 bases lay between the germline ends. The length of the CDR3 is 12 residues. CDR1 MDHEN and CDR2 SYDVKM come from the germline V gene. This chain's CDR3 is CASSARSGEQYF. The DNA for the CDR3 is TGTGCCAGCAGTGCCCGATCGGGGGAGCAGTACTTC. The full variable domain, in which reference TRBV28 and TRBJ2-7 provide the parts outside the CDR3, is DVKVTQSSRYLVKRTGEKVFLECVQDMDHENMFWYRQDPGLGLRLIYFSYDVKMKEKGDIPEGYSVSREKKERFSLILESASTNQTSMYLCASSARSGEQYFGPGTRLTVT.

This clone was observed a handful of times. The rearrangement joins TRBV5-4 to TRBJ2-3, with 12 nucleotides matching TRBD2. Germline CDR1 and CDR2: SGHNT and YYREEE (reference sequence). Unmatched junction bases numbered 2, after V lost 5 bases and J lost 4 bases. CDR3 length: 14 residues. CDR3 nucleotide sequence: TGTGCCAGCAGGACTAGCGGGAGCCCAGATACGCAGTATTTT. This translates into CASRTSGSPDTQYF. Full variable domain (rest looked up from reference TRBV5-4 and TRBJ2-3): ETGVTQSPTHLIKTRGQQVTLRCSSQSGHNTVSWYQQALGQGPQFIFQYYREEENGRGNFPPRFSGLQFPNYSSELNVNALELDDSALYLCASRTSGSPDTQYFGPGTRLTVL.

The V gene is TRBV6-1, the J gene TRBJ2-7; possible D gene TRBD2, 6 bases. There are 12 residues in the CDR3. Looked up from germline, CDR1 is MNHNS and CDR2 is SASEGT. With 6 bases removed from V and 7 bases from J, the gap between germline ends came to 13 bases. The CDR3, as DNA: TGTGCCAGCAGGGGACTGACGAGGGAGCAGTACTTC. Translated, it gives CASRGLTREQYF.

The chain carries TRBV5-1 and TRBJ1-1; D perhaps matches TRBD1 (5 bases). CDR3 length: 14 residues. Germline CDR1 is SGHRS and CDR2 is YFSETQ. V gave up 4 bases and J gave up 3 bases, with 13 bases separating them. The CDR3 bases are TGCGCCAGCAGCCCAATCCGGGGGTACACTGAAGCTTTCTTT. As protein: CASSPIRGYTEAFF. The full variable domain, its missing parts supplied by reference TRBV5-1 and TRBJ1-1, is KAGVTQTPRYLIKTRGQQVTLSCSPISGHRSVSWYQQTPGQGLQFLFEYFSETQRNKGNFPGRFSGRQFSNSRSEMNVSTLELGDSALYLCASSPIRGYTEAFFGQGTRLTVV.